This passage covers 5 T cell receptor beta chains from one sample sequenced in a study of cytomegalovirus exposure and HLA in healthy donors. Amplification used 60 Vbeta primers and 13 Jbeta primers. The repertoire was sequenced with immunoSEQ multiplex PCR; TCRdb's copy has only in-frame clones and lacks some. Of some 13,000 clones detected, around 60% appear once; the ten largest clones hold approximately 17%. The sample comprised PBMCs. The receptors shown here come from a woman between 50 and 59 years old in good health and CMV-seropositive.

The chain uses TRBV28 and TRBJ1-5; possibly TRBD1 for D (5 bases). The V end was cut by 3 bases, the J end by 3 bases, with 12 bases between. This CDR3 region has 15 residues. Germline assignment: CDR1 MDHEN and CDR2 SYDVKM. The CDR3 nucleotides are TGTGCCAGCAGTTTCCAAGGGGCGATCAATCAGCCCCAGCATTTT. Translated: CASSFQGAINQPQHF.

This clone has a handful of counts. The chain combines TRBV6-4 with TRBJ2-7, with D maybe TRBD2 (5 bases). Trimming left V 5 bases short and J 0 bases short, with 14 bases between. The CDR3 loop spans 15 amino acids. Germline CDR1 is MRHNA and CDR2 is SNTAGT. The CDR3 DNA reads TGTGCCAGCAGTTTCGGAGTTGGGAGCTCCTACGAGCAGTACTTC. This encodes CASSFGVGSSYEQYF.

The chain is built from TRBV9 and TRBJ2-7, with no clear D. CDR1 and CDR2 from the germline V gene are SGDLS and YYNGEE. This CDR3 has 13 amino acids. Trimming stripped 3 bases from V and 2 bases from J, with 9 bases between. The CDR3 DNA follows: TGTGCCAGCAGCGCTGGTGGCCCCTACGAGCAGTACTTC. As protein: CASSAGGPYEQYF.

The rearrangement joins TRBV7-2 to TRBJ2-3; no definite D call. The CDR3 covers 13 residues. The germline V gene encodes CDR1 SGHTA and CDR2 FQGNSA. Trimming shortened V by 1 base and J by 1 base, and 3 bases separated the two germline ends. The CDR3 here is CASSLERTDTQYF. In nucleotides, the CDR3 is TGTGCCAGCAGCTTAGAGCGCACAGATACGCAGTATTTT.

V usage is TRBV20-1 and J usage is TRBJ2-7, with D unclear. Germline-derived CDR1 and CDR2 are DFQATT and SNEGSKA (reference sequence). The CDR3 sequence is 11 residues long. V lost 3 bases and J 6 bases, leaving 9 bases between the germline ends. CDR3 in DNA: TGCAGTGCTAGTCCGCAGGCCGAGCAGTACGTC. It yields the protein CSASPQAEQYV.